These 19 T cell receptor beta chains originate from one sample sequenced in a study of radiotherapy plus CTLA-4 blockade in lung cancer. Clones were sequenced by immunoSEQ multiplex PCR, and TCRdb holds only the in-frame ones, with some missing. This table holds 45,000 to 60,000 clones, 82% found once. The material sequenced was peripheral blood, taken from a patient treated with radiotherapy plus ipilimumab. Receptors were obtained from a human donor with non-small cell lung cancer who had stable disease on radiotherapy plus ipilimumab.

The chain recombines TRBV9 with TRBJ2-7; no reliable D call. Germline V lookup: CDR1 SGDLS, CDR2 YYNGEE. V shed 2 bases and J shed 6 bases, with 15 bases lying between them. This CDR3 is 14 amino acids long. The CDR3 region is CASSVVAETGEQYF. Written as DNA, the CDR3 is TGTGCCAGCAGCGTCGTAGCAGAGACCGGCGAGCAGTACTTC.

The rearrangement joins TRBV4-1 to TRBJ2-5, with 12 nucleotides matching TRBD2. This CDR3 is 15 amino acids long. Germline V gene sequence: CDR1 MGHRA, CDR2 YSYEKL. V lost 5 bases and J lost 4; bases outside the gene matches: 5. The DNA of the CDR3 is TGCGCCAGCAGCTCTAGCGGGAGGGGATTAGAGACCCAGTACTTC. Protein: CASSSSGRGLETQYF.

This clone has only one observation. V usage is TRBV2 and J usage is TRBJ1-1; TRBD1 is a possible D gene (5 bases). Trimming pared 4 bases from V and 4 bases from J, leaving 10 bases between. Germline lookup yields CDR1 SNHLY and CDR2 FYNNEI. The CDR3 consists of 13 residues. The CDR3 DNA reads TGTGCCAGCAGTGGGGGCGAAGTCACTGAAGCTTTCTTT. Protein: CASSGGEVTEAFF.

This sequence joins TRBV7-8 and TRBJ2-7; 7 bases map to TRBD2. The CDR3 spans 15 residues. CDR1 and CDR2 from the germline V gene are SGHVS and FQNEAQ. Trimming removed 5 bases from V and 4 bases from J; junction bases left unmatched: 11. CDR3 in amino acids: CASSPLPSGIYEQYF. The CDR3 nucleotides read TGTGCCAGCAGCCCACTTCCTAGCGGTATATACGAGCAGTACTTC.

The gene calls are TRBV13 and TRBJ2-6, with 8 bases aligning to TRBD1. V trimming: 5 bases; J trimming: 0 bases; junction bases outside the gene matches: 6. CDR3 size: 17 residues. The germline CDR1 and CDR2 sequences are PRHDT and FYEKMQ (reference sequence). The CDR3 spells CASSAGTGRSGANVLTF. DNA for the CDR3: TGTGCCAGCAGCGCCGGGACAGGCCGCTCTGGGGCCAACGTCCTGACTTTC.

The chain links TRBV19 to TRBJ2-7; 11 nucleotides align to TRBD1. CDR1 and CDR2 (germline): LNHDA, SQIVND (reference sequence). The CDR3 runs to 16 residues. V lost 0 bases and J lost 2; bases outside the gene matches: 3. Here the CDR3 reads CASSIDGTGGTYEQYF. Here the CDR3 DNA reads TGTGCCAGTAGTATAGATGGGACAGGGGGGACCTACGAGCAGTACTTC.

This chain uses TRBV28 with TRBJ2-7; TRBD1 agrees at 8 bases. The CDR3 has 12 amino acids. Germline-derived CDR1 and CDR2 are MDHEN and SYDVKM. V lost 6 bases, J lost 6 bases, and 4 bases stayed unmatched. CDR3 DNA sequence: TGTGCCAGCAGGGACAGGGAACGCGAGCAGTACTTC. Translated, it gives CASRDREREQYF. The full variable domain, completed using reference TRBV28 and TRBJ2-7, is DVKVTQSSRYLVKRTGEKVFLECVQDMDHENMFWYRQDPGLGLRLIYFSYDVKMKEKGDIPEGYSVSREKKERFSLILESASTNQTSMYLCASRDREREQYFGPGTRLTVT.

The CDR3 sequence is CASSRATSGPYNEQFF. The CDR3 DNA is TGTGCCAGCTCACGGGCAACTAGCGGGCCATACAATGAGCAGTTCTTC. The rearrangement uses TRBV18 and TRBJ2-1; 9 nucleotides match TRBD2. CDR1 KGHSH and CDR2 LQKENI come from the germline V gene. With 4 bases clipped from V and 4 bases from J, the junction kept 8 bases outside the gene matches. This CDR3 has 16 residues.

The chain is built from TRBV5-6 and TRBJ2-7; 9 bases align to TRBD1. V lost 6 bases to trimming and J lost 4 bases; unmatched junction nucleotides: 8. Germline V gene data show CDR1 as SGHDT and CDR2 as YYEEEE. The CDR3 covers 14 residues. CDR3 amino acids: CASTARDRAYEQYF. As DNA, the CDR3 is TGTGCCAGCACTGCCCGGGACAGGGCGTACGAGCAGTACTTC. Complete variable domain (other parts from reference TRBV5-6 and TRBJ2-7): DAGVTQSPTHLIKTRGQQVTLRCSPKSGHDTVSWYQQALGQGPQFIFQYYEEEERQRGNFPDRFSGHQFPNYSSELNVNALLLGDSALYLCASTARDRAYEQYFGPGTRLTVT.

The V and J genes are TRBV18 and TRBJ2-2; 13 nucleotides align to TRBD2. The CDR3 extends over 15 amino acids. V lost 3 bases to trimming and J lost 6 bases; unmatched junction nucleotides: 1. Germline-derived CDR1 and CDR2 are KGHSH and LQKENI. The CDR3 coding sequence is TGTGCCAGCTCACCGGGACTAGCGGGATCCGGGGAGCTGTTTTTT. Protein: CASSPGLAGSGELFF.

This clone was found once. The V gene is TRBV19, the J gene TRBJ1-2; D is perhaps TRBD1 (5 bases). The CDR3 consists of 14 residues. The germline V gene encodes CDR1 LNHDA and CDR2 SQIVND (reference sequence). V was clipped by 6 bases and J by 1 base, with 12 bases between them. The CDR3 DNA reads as TGTGCCAGTAGCCCAGGGCCCCTTAACTATGGCTACACCTTC. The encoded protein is CASSPGPLNYGYTF.

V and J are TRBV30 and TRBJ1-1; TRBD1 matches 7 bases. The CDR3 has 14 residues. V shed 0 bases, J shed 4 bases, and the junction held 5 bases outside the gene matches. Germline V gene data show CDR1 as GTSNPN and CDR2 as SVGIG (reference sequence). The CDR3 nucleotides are TGTGCCTGGAGTGTAGGCAGGGGGACCACTGAAGCTTTCTTT. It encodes CAWSVGRGTTEAFF.

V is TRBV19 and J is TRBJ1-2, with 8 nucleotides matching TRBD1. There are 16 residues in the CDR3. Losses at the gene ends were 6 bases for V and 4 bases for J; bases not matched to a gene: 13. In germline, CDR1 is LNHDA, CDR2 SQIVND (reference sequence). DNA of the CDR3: TGTGCCAGTAGCAAGGGCGGACAGGGAGGGTCCTATGGCTACACCTTC. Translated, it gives CASSKGGQGGSYGYTF.

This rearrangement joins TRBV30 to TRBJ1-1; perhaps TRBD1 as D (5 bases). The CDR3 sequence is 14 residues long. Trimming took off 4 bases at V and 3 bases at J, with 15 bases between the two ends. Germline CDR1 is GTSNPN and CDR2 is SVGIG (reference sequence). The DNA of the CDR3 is TGTGCCTGGATACCCCCGGGGGGATACACTGAAGCTTTCTTT. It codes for CAWIPPGGYTEAFF.

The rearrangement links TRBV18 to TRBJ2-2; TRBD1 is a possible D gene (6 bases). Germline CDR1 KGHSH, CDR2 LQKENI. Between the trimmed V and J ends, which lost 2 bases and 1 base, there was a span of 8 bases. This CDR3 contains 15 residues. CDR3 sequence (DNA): TGTGCCAGCTCACCATCGGGACAGAACACCGGGGAGCTGTTTTTT. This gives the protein CASSPSGQNTGELFF.

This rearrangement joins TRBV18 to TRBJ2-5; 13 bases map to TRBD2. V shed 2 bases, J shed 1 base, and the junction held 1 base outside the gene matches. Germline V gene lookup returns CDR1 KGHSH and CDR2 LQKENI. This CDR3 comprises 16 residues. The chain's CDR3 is CASSPGLAGVQETQYF. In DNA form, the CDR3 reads TGTGCCAGCTCACCAGGACTAGCGGGAGTCCAAGAGACCCAGTACTTC. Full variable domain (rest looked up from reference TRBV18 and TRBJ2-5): NAGVMQNPRHLVRRRGQEARLRCSPMKGHSHVYWYRQLPEEGLKFMVYLQKENIIDESGMPKERFSAEFPKEGPSILRIQQVVRGDSAAYFCASSPGLAGVQETQYFGPGTRLLVL.

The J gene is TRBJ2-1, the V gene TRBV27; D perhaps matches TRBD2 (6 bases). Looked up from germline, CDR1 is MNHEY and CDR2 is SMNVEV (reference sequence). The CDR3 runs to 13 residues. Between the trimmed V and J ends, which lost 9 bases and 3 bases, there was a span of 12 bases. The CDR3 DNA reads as TGTGCCAGTAATGGACTAAACTACAATGAGCAGTTCTTC. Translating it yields CASNGLNYNEQFF.

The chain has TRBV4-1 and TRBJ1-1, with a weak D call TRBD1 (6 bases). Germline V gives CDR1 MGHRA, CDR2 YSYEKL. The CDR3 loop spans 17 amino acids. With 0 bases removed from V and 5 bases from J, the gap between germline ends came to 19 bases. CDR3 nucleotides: TGCGCCAGCAGCCAAGAAGGTACAGGGAAGGTGAGAACTGAAGCTTTCTTT. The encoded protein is CASSQEGTGKVRTEAFF.

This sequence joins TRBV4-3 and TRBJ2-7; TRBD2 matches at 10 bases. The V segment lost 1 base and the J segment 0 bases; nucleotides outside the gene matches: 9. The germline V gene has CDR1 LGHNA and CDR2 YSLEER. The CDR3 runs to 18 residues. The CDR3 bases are TGCGCCAGCAGCCAAGCCGGAGGGCTAGCGGGAGACTCCTACGAGCAGTACTTC. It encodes CASSQAGGLAGDSYEQYF.